These 3 T cell receptor beta chains originate from one sample sequenced in a study of CD8 T cells in ankylosing spondylitis. The study's findings and limits: For ankylosing spondylitis blood, a TCR beta motif of seven to nine highly homologous variants appeared characteristic.

These receptors lack a known antigen. TCRdb itself ran the 5' RACE reads through MiXCR, one entry per CDR3 protein. Of around 770,000 distinct CDR3 sequences listed, around 17% are singletons. Sequencing used blood, either unsorted or a sorted T cell fraction (not recorded which). The origin of the receptors is a male donor with ankylosing spondylitis.

This clonotype came up many times. The chain joins TRBV12-3 or TRBV12-4 to TRBJ1-6, with D hard to call. This CDR3 is 15 amino acids long. V was trimmed by 6 bases and J by 6 bases, leaving 15 bases between them. Here the CDR3 DNA reads TGTGCCAGCAGCCCTCTTGGTGGAGGTAATTCACCCCTCCACTTT. It yields the protein CASSPLGGGNSPLHF.

This clonotype was seen a handful of times. The chain links TRBV7-2 to TRBJ1-3; D ambiguous. The germline gives CDR1 SGHTA, CDR2 FQGNSA. V was cut by 4 bases and J by 3 bases, with 13 bases left in between. There are 15 residues in the CDR3. DNA for the CDR3: TGTGCCAGCAGCTCTGGCCCTCCTGGTGGAAACACCATATATTTT. Encoded protein: CASSSGPPGGNTIYF.

The chain is built from TRBV7-2 and TRBJ1-5, with 8 bases lining up with TRBD1. The CDR3 has 13 residues. CDR1 and CDR2 (germline): SGHTA, FQGNSA. The ends lost 5 bases at V and 7 bases at J; junction bases unmatched: 4. Written as DNA, the CDR3 is TGTGCCAGCAGCAGCACAGGGGGGCAGCCCCAGCATTTT. Its protein is CASSSTGGQPQHF.